This entry lists 2 T cell receptor beta chains sequenced from one sample in a study of beta chain features in type 1 diabetes. Broader study findings: The study found moderately but significantly shorter TCRB CDR3s in all four CD4+ subsets of Type 1 diabetes patients.

Their cognate antigens are unknown. The entirety of the isolated RNA underwent reverse transcription, so expressed TCRB transcripts were sequenced. Profiled with immunoSEQ multiplex PCR; TCRdb holds only in-frame clones, not every one. The sample lists about 710,000 clones, around an eighth occurring once. The specimen sequenced was naive CD4+ T cells from blood. Receptors originate from a man in his late teens or twenties with type 1 diabetes.

Only a few counts were recorded for this clone. The gene calls are TRBV6-5 and TRBJ2-7; possibly TRBD1 for D (5 bases). The CDR3 length is 16 residues. Germline V gene lookup returns CDR1 MNHEY and CDR2 SVGAGI. V lost 0 bases, J lost 4 bases, and 16 bases lay in between. The CDR3 bases are TGTGCCAGCAGTTACTCGACCCAGGGTAATTCATACGAGCAGTACTTC. It is translated as CASSYSTQGNSYEQYF.

This clone has just a few counts. The chain carries TRBV11-1 and TRBJ2-4; maybe TRBD1 (6 bases). Germline loops: CDR1 SGHAT, CDR2 FQDESV (reference sequence). The CDR3 extends over 13 amino acids. V was trimmed by 3 bases and J by 7 bases, leaving 10 bases between them. CDR3: CASSFLGQNIQYF. The CDR3 coding sequence is TGTGCCAGCAGCTTCCTAGGACAGAACATTCAGTACTTC.